This TCR beta chain was observed in a study of cytomegalovirus exposure and HLA in healthy donors. A note on this clone: Its antigen is as yet unknown.

Primers for the PCR totalled 60 Vbeta and 13 Jbeta. The protocol was immunoSEQ multiplex PCR, while the TCRdb copy is restricted to in-frame clones and leaves out a portion. The sample records 55,000 to 70,000 clones, 65% to 70% being singletons. Study-wide results and limits: Later work showed greater clonal expansion in HLA-associated TCR beta chains than in equally common others. Presence/absence analyses assumed roughly uniform sequencing depth across donors, which may not hold. Immune exposure information available was restricted to CMV serostatus.

Germline values: CDR1 SGHNT, CDR2 YYREEE (reference sequence). The length of the CDR3 is 12 residues. Losses at the gene ends were 3 bases for V and 4 bases for J; bases not matched to a gene: 0. Sequenced material: PBMCs. This clonotype was sampled from a man aged 35-49 years in good health and CMV-seropositive. The chain joins TRBV5-4 to TRBJ1-1; 7 nucleotides match TRBD1. The CDR3 protein is CASSWDSTEAFF. The DNA of the CDR3 is TGTGCCAGCAGCTGGGACAGCACTGAAGCTTTCTTT.